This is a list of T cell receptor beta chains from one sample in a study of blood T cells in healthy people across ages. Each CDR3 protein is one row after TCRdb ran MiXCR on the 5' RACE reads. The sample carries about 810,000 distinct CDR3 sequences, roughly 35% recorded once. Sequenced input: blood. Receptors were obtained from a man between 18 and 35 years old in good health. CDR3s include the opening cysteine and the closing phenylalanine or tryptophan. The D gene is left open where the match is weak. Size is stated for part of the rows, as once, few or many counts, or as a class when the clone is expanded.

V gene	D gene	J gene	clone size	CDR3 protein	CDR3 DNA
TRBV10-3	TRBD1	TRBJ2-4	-	CATGTVSDIQYF	TGTGCCACCGGGACAGTATCAGACATTCAGTACTTC
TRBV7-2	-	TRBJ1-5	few	CASSLNSAQPQHF	TGTGCCAGCAGCTTAAATTCGGCACAGCCCCAGCATTTT
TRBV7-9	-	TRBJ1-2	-	CASSGLHLSNYGYTF	TGTGCCAGCAGCGGCCTACACCTGTCTAACTATGGCTACACCTTC
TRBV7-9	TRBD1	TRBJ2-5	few	CASSLLQGAPETQYF	TGTGCCAGCAGCTTGTTACAGGGGGCTCCGGAGACCCAGTACTTC
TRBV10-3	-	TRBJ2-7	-	CAISATERTGEQYF	TGTGCTATCAGTGCGACAGAGAGGACGGGCGAGCAGTACTTC
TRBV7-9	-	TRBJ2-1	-	CASSLGGGARGNEQFF	TGTGCCAGCAGCTTAGGGGGGGGGGCCAGAGGCAATGAGCAGTTCTTC
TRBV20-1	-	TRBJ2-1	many	CSASLLPAPNEQFF	TGCAGTGCTAGTCTTCTTCCAGCCCCGAACGAGCAGTTCTTC
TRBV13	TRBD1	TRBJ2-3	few	CASSLNQGELDTQYF	TGTGCCAGCAGCTTAAACCAGGGGGAATTAGATACGCAGTATTTT
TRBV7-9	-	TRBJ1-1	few	CASSFSAPNTEAFF	TGTGCCAGCAGCTTTTCCGCTCCGAACACTGAAGCTTTCTTT
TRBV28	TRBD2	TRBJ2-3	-	CASSSDSGSRDTQYF	TGTGCCAGCAGTTCTGATAGCGGGAGTAGGGATACGCAGTATTTT
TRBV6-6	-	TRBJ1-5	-	CASSQWMNQPQHF	TGTGCCAGCAGTCAATGGATGAATCAGCCCCAGCATTTT
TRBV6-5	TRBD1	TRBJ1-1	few	CASSEPGQREAFF	TGTGCCAGCAGTGAACCGGGACAGCGTGAAGCTTTCTTT
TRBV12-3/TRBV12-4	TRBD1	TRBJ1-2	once	CASCLTGGQGYTF	TGTGCCAGCTGTTTGACAGGGGGCCAGGGCTACACCTTC
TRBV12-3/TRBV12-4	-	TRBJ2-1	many	CASSLGQYNEQFF	TGTGCCAGCAGTTTAGGACAGTACAATGAGCAGTTCTTC
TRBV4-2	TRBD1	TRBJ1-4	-	CASTQRGGVAATNEKLFF	TGTGCCAGCACCCAGAGAGGGGGCGTTGCGGCCACTAATGAAAAACTGTTTTTT
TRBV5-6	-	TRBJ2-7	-	CASSYGAGPTVEQYF	TGTGCCAGCAGCTATGGGGCGGGACCAACCGTCGAGCAGTACTTC
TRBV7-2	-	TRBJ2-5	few	CASSLYRGTGEQYF	TGTGCCAGCAGCTTATATCGAGGCACTGGGGAGCAGTACTTC
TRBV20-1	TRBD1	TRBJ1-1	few	CSPRWQGGVGTEAFF	TGCAGTCCGAGGTGGCAGGGGGGAGTTGGCACTGAAGCTTTCTTT
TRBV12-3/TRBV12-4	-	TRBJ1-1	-	CASLLGGVEAFF	TGTGCCAGCCTTCTGGGGGGGGTTGAAGCTTTCTTT
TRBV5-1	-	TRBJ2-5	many	CASSSDRYQETQYF	TGCGCCAGCAGCTCCGACAGATACCAAGAGACCCAGTACTTC
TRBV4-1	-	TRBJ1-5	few	CASSQDHDQPQHF	TGCGCCAGCAGCCAAGACCACGATCAGCCCCAGCATTTT
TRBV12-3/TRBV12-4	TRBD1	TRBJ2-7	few	CASNPVGTGTGVLYEQYF	TGTGCCAGCAACCCAGTGGGGACCGGGACAGGAGTTCTCTACGAGCAGTACTTC
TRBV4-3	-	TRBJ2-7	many	CASSQDPRGDSYEQYF	TGCGCCAGCAGCCAAGATCCCAGGGGCGACTCCTACGAGCAGTACTTC
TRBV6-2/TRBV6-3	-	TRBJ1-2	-	CASSYQTGVHGYTF	TGTGCCAGCAGTTACCAGACAGGCGTTCATGGCTACACCTTC
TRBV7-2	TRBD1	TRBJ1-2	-	CASSFASGTGMGPDYGYTF	TGTGCCAGCAGCTTCGCCTCCGGGACAGGGATGGGCCCAGACTATGGCTACACCTTC
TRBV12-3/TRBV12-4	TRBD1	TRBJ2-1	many	CASSQGTGGNEQFF	TGTGCCAGCAGTCAAGGGACAGGGGGCAATGAGCAGTTCTTC
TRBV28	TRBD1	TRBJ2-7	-	CASSLTGTGIDEQYF	TGTGCCAGCAGTTTAACCGGGACAGGGATCGATGAGCAGTACTTC
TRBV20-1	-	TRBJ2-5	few	CSAEPDGWRETQYF	TGCAGTGCGGAACCTGACGGTTGGCGGGAGACCCAGTACTTC
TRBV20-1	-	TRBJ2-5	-	CSAYLPGQSQETQYF	TGCAGTGCTTACCTCCCCGGACAGTCTCAAGAGACCCAGTACTTC
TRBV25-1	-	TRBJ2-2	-	CASSPPRTGFGKELFF	TGTGCCAGCAGCCCACCCAGGACGGGGTTTGGAAAGGAGCTGTTTTTT
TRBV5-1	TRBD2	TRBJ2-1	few	CASSKTSGGPWDEQFF	TGCGCCAGCAGCAAGACTAGCGGGGGGCCCTGGGATGAGCAGTTCTTC
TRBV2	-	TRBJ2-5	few	CASSMIETQYF	TGTGCCAGCAGTATGATAGAGACCCAGTACTTC
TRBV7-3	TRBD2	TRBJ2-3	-	CASSPWGGGADTQYF	TGTGCCAGCAGCCCATGGGGCGGGGGGGCAGATACGCAGTATTTT
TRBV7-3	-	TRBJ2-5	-	CASSRGGGRETQYF	TGTGCCAGCAGCCGAGGAGGCGGTCGAGAGACCCAGTACTTC
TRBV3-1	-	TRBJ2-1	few	CASSQDPLQGSPYEQFF	TGTGCCAGCAGCCAAGATCCCCTACAGGGATCCCCCTACGAGCAGTTCTTC
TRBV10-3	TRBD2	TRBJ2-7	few	CAISESGGGSYNEQYF	TGTGCCATCAGTGAGTCTGGCGGGGGGAGCTACAATGAGCAGTACTTC
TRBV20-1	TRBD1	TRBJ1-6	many	CSANRDRNSPLHF	TGCAGTGCTAACCGGGACAGGAATTCACCCCTCCACTTT
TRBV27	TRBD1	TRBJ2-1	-	CASSTGAYNEQFF	TGTGCCAGCAGTACAGGGGCTTACAATGAGCAGTTCTTC
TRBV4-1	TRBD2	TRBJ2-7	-	CASSRPGLAGGHSYNEQYF	TGCGCCAGCAGCCGTCCGGGACTAGCGGGAGGCCACTCCTACAATGAGCAGTACTTC
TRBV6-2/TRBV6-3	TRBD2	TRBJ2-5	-	CASKPGLAGGPQETQYF	TGTGCCAGCAAACCGGGACTAGCGGGGGGCCCTCAAGAGACCCAGTACTTC
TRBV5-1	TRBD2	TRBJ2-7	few	CASSFFSLRGGTYEQYF	TGCGCCAGCAGCTTCTTCTCACTTCGGGGGGGTACCTACGAGCAGTACTTC
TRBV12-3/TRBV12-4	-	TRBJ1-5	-	CASSPGTNQPQHF	TGTGCCAGCAGTCCCGGGACCAATCAGCCCCAGCATTTT
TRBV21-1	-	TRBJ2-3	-	CASSKLGGTSGVSTDTQYF	TGTGCCAGCAGCAAATTGGGCGGGACTAGCGGGGTATCCACAGATACGCAGTATTTT
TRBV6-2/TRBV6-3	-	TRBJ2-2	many	CATRDATPGGELFF	TGTGCCACCCGGGACGCCACCCCCGGCGGGGAGCTGTTTTTT
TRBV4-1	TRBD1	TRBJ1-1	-	CASSHGTGRITEAFF	TGCGCCAGCAGCCATGGGACAGGGCGCATCACTGAAGCTTTCTTT
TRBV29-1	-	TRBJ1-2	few	CSVVSGDNFLPNYGYTF	TGCAGCGTAGTTTCGGGGGACAATTTCCTTCCTAACTATGGCTACACCTTC
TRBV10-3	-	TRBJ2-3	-	CAISESRGFTDTQYF	TGTGCCATCAGTGAGTCGAGAGGGTTCACAGATACGCAGTATTTT
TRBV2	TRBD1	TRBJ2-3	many	CASLRDRDTQYF	TGTGCCAGCCTCCGGGACAGAGATACGCAGTATTTT
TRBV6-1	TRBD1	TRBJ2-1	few	CASSGALGQGGNEQFF	TGTGCCAGCAGTGGAGCCCTCGGACAGGGAGGTAATGAGCAGTTCTTC
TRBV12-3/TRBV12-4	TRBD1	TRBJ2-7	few	CASSSPGQGYEQYF	TGTGCCAGCAGTTCCCCGGGACAGGGTTACGAGCAGTACTTC
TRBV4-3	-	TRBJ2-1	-	CASNQGRTDNEQFF	TGCGCCAGCAACCAAGGAAGGACGGACAATGAGCAGTTCTTC
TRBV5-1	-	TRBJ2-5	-	CASSEPALETQYF	TGCGCCAGCAGCGAACCAGCACTGGAGACCCAGTACTTC
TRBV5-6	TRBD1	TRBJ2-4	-	CASRGTGGQNIQYF	TGTGCCAGCAGGGGGACAGGGGGCCAAAACATTCAGTACTTC
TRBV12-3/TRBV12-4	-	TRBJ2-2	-	CASRAGQATGELFF	TGTGCCAGCAGGGCGGGGCAAGCCACCGGGGAGCTGTTTTTT
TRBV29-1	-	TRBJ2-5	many	CSVAEVQGSGTQYF	TGCAGCGTTGCGGAAGTACAGGGATCGGGGACCCAGTACTTC